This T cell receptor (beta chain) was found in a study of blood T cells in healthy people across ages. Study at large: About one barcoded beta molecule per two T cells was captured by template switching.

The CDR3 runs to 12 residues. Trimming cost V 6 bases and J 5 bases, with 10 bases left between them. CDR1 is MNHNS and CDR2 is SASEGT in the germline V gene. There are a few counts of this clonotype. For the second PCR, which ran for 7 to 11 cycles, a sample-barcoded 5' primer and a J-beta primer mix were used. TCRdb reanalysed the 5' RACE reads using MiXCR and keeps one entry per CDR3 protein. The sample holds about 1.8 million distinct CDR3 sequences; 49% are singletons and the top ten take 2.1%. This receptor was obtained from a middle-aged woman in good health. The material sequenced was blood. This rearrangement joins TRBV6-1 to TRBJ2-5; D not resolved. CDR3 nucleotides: TGTGCCAGCAGAGCAGACCGGGAGACCCAGTACTTC. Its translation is CASRADRETQYF.